The TCR beta chain described here comes from a study of blood T cell repertoires in COVID-19 (dated by TCRdb to the early 2020s). Context from the whole study: Samples covering the acute and convalescent phases of COVID-19 were provided by collaborators in the United States, Italy and Spain. The prospective study material was composed of cDNA or gDNA derived from T cells, B-cell-depleted T cells, or PBMCs. Subjects who had been exposed to COVID-19, were actively infected with it, or had recovered from it provided the deeply sampled blood TCRbeta repertoires that made up the dataset. The repertoires were released in a freely available public database meant as a resource for research on the immune response to SARS-CoV-2. The samples were drawn from two sources: the first 160 participants of the ongoing ImmuneRACE study, and 1,254 subjects contributed by 6 global collaborators. Nearly every sample came with metadata listing a de-identified subject ID, COVID-19 status, age in years and sex. HLA class I and class II types, where available, came from metadata supplied by the sample provider rather than from assay-based typing. Study-level results and caveats: How much clinical and demographic metadata was included differed by source and by participant, and the metadata was provided uncurated.

The immunoSEQ Assay, a bias-controlled multiplex PCR, was used to amplify TCRbeta CDR3 regions from genomic DNA. The study's own analysis went as follows. Within the assay, amplification of reference gene primers was used to estimate how many nucleated cells each sample contained. To quantify the absolute abundance of each unique TCRbeta CDR3 rearrangement, sequence reads were collapsed and filtered. For each sample, productive Simpson clonality was calculated as the square root of Simpson's diversity index over productive rearrangements. TCRdb retrieved this table from immuneACCESS and kept in-frame rearrangements only. Not all clones are present; in checked studies, unresolved V genes account for under half, and no reason is known for the remainder. V and J calls and clone size are as listed in that table; D and trimming were resolved from the DNA. For this sample there are approximately 450,000 clones; about 89% appear just once. The ten largest clones take up approximately 4.3% of the sample.

V and J lose 1 base and 0 bases, and a span of 12 bases separates them. The CDR3 measures 16 amino acids from cysteine to phenylalanine. This entry keeps only the CDR3 DNA: 48 bases, framed from base 1. For CDR1 and CDR2, the germline V gene lists MGHRA and YSYEKL. The collaborating institutions used their own protocols to collect whole blood in K2EDTA tubes. Collaborator samples were shipped for TCRbeta analysis as frozen whole blood, isolated PBMCs, or DNA extracted from either sample type. Regarding this clone: Its antigen is currently not known. Per-base qualities were not stored, and no clone one base away is much larger.

This chain joins TRBV4-1 to TRBJ1-1; the best D guess is TRBD1, with 6 bases matching. The sequencing input was peripheral blood. The sequence derives from a woman aged 30 to 39 with acute or convalescent COVID-19. This receptor has the CDR3 CASSQGGGIVNTEAFF. The DNA sequence follows: TGCGCCAGCAGCCAAGGGGGGGGCATCGTGAACACTGAAGCTTTCTTT.